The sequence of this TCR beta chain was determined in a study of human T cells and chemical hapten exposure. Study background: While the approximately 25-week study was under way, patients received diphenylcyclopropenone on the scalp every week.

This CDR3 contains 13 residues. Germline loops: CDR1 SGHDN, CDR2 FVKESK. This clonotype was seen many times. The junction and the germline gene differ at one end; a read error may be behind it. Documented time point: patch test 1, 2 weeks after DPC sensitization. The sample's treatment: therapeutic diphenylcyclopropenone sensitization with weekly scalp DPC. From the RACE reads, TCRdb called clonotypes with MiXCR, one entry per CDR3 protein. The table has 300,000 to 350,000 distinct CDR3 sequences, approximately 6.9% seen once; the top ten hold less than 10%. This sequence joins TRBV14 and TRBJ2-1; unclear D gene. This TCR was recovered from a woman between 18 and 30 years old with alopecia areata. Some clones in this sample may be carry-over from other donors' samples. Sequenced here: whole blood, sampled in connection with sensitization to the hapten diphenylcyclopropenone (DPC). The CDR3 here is CASSHSVQLEEFF. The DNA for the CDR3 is TGTGCCAGCAGCCATTCCGTGCAACTTGAGGAGTTCTTC.